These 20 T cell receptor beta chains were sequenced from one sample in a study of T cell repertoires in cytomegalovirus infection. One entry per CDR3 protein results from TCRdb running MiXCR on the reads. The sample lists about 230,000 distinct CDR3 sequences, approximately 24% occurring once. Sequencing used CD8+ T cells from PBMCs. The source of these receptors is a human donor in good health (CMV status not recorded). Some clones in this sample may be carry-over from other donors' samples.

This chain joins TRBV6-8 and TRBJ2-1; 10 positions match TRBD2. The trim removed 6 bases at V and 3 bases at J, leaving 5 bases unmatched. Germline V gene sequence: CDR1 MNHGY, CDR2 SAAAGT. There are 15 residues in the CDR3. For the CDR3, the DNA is TGTGCCAGCAGAGTTAGCGGGGGGAACTACAATGAGCAGTTCTTC. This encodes CASRVSGGNYNEQFF.

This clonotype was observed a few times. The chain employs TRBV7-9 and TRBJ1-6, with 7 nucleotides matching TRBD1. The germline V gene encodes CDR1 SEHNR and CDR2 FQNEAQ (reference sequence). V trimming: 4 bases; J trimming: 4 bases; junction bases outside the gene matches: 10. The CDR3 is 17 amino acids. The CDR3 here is CASSSRGTQGYNSPLHF. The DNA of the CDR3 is TGTGCCAGCAGCTCTCGAGGCACACAGGGGTATAATTCACCCCTCCACTTT. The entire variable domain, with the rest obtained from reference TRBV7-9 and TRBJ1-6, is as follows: DTGVSQNPRHKITKRGQNVTFRCDPISEHNRLYWYRQTLGQGPEFLTYFQNEAQLEKSRLLSDRFSAERPKGSFSTLEIQRTEQGDSAMYLCASSSRGTQGYNSPLHFGNGTRLTVT.

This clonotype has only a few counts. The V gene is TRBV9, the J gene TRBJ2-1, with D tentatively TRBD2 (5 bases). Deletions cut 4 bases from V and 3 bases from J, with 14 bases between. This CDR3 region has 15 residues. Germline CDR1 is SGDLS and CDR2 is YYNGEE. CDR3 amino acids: CASSPLGVLYNEQFF. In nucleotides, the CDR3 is TGTGCCAGCAGCCCCCTCGGGGTGCTCTACAATGAGCAGTTCTTC.

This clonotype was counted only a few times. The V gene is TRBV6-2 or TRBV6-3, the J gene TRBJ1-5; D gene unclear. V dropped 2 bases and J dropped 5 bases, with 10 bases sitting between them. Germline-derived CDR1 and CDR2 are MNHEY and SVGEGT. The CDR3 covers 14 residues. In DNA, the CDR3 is TGTGCCAGCAGTTACCACCCCCTTGATCAGCCCCAGCATTTT. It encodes CASSYHPLDQPQHF.

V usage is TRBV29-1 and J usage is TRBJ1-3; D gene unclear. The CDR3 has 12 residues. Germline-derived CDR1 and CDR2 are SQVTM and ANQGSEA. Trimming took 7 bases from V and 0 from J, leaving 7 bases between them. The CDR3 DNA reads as TGCAGCGCCCGACTCTCTGGAAACACCATATATTTT. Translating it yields CSARLSGNTIYF.

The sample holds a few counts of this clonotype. CDR3 loop: CSARLEGGINEQFF. CDR3 DNA: TGCAGTGCTAGGTTGGAGGGGGGCATAAATGAGCAGTTCTTC. V gene TRBV20-1 combines with J gene TRBJ2-1; tentatively, D is TRBD1 or TRBD2 (6 bases each). CDR1 is DFQATT, CDR2 SNEGSKA, per germline (reference sequence). This CDR3 comprises 14 residues. The germline V and J ends were trimmed by 3 bases and 7 bases, with 16 bases remaining between them.

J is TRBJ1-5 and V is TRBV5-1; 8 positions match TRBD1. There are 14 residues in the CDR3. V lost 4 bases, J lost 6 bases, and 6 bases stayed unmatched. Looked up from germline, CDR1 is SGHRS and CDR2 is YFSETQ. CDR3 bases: TGCGCCAGCAGCCCCGGACAGGGAAGTCAGCCCCAGCATTTT. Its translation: CASSPGQGSQPQHF.

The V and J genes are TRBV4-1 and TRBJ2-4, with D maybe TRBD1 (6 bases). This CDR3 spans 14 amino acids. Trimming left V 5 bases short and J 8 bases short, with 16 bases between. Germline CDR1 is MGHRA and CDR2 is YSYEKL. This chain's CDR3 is CASSKGVPGDIQYF. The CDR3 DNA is TGCGCCAGCAGCAAGGGGGTCCCAGGGGACATTCAGTACTTC.

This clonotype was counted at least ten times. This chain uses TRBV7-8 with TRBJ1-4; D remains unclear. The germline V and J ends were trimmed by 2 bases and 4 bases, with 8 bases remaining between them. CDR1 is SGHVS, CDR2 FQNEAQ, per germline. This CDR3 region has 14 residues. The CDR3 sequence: CASSLWGLNEKLFF. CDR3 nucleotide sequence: TGTGCCAGCAGCTTATGGGGTCTTAATGAAAAACTGTTTTTT. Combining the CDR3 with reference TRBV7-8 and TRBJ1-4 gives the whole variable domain GAGVSQSPRYKVAKRGQDVALRCDPISGHVSLFWYQQALGQGPEFLTYFQNEAQLDKSGLPSDRFFAERPEGSVSTLKIQRTQQEDSAVYLCASSLWGLNEKLFFGSGTQLSVL.

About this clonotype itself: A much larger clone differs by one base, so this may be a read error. DNA of the CDR3: TGTGCCAGCAGCCACGAACAGTCCCCAGATACGCAGTATTTT. This translates into CASSHEQSPDTQYF. The chain joins TRBV7-9 to TRBJ2-3; D is uncertain. The CDR3 runs to 14 residues. V lost 5 bases and J 4 bases, leaving 13 bases between the germline ends. CDR1 is SEHNR, CDR2 FQNEAQ, per germline (reference sequence).

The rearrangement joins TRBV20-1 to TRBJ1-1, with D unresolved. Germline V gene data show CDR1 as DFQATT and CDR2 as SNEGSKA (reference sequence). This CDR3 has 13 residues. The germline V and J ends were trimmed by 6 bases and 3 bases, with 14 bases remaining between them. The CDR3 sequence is CSAVRVEDTEAFF. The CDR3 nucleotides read TGCAGTGCAGTTCGAGTCGAGGACACTGAAGCTTTCTTT.

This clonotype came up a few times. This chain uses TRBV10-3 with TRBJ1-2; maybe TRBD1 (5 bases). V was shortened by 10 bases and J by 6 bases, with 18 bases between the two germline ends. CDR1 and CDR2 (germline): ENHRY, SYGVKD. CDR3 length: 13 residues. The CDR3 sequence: CATQIDKTDGYTF. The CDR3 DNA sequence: TGTGCCACCCAGATTGACAAGACAGATGGCTACACCTTC.

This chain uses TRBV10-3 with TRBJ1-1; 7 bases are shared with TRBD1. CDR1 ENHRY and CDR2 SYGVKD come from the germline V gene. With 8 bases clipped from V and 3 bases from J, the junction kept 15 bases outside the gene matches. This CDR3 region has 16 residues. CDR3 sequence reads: CAIQPGGGGPDTEAFF. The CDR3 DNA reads TGTGCCATCCAACCAGGGGGGGGGGGGCCGGACACTGAAGCTTTCTTT.

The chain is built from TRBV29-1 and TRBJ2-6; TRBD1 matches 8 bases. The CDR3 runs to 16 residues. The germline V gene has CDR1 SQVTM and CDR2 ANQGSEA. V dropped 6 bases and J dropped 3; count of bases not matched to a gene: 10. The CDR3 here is CSVMDRAEGGANVLTF. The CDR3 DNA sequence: TGCAGCGTCATGGACAGGGCAGAAGGTGGGGCCAACGTCCTGACTTTC. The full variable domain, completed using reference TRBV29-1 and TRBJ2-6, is SAVISQKPSRDICQRGTSLTIQCQVDSQVTMMFWYRQQPGQSLTLIATANQGSEATYESGFVIDKFPISRPNLTFSTLTVSNMSPEDSSIYLCSVMDRAEGGANVLTFGAGSRLTVL.

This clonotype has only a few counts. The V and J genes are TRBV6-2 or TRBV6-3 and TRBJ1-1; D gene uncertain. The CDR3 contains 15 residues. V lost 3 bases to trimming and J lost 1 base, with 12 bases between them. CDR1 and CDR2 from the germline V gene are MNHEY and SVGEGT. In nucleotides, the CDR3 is TGTGCCAGCAGTTATGGTACACCACCGAACACTGAAGCTTTCTTT. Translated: CASSYGTPPNTEAFF.

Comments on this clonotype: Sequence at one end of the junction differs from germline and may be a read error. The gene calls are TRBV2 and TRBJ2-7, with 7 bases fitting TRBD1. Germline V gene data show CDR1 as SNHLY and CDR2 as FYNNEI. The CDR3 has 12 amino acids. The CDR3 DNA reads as TGTGCCAGCAACGCGGCGACAGGGCTCTCAGGCTTC. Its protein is CASNAATGLSGF.

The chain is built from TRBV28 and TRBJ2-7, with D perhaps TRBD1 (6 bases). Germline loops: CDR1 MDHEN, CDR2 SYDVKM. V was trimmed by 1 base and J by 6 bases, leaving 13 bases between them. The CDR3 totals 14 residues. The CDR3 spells CASSLSTGTREQYF. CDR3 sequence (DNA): TGTGCCAGCAGTTTATCGACCGGGACACGCGAGCAGTACTTC.

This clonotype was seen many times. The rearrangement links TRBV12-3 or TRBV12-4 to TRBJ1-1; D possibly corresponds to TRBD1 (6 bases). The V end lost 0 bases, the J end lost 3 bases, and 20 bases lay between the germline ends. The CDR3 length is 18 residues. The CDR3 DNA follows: TGTGCCAGCAGTTTAGCGGATGGGGGGGGGCCCTCGGACACTGAAGCTTTCTTT. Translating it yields CASSLADGGGPSDTEAFF.

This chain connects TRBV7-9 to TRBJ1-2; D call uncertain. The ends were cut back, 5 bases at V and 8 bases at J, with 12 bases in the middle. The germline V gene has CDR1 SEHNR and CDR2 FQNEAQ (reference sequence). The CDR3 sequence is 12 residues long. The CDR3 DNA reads TGTGCCAGCAGCCAGGATCCGCTGGGCTACACCTTC. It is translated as CASSQDPLGYTF. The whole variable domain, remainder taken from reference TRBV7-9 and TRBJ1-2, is DTGVSQNPRHKITKRGQNVTFRCDPISEHNRLYWYRQTLGQGPEFLTYFQNEAQLEKSRLLSDRFSAERPKGSFSTLEIQRTEQGDSAMYLCASSQDPLGYTFGSGTRLTVV.

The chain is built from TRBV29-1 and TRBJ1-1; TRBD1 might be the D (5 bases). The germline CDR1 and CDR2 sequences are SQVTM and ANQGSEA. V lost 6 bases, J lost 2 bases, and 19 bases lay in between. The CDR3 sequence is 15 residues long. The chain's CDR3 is CSVPRLGVQNTEAFF. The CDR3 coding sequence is TGCAGCGTCCCCCGGTTGGGGGTTCAAAACACTGAAGCTTTCTTT.